These 21 T cell receptor beta chains share one sample of origin, sequenced in a study of blood T cell repertoires in COVID-19 (dated by TCRdb to about 2020). Library prep was done by the immunoSEQ multiplex PCR assay. Entries here come from immuneACCESS through TCRdb and include only in-frame sequences with V and J called. Some clones fail to appear in such tables; in the studies checked, an unresolved V gene covers under half of the shortfall, and the cause of the remainder is unknown. The sample table records about 320,000 clones; 85% of these occur just once. Around 7.8% of the sample rests with the top ten. Sequencing used peripheral blood. The source is a human donor in a cohort sampled during active COVID-19.

CDR3 residues: CASSSDRGTEAFF. CDR3 nucleotide sequence: TGTGCCAGTAGTTCCGACAGGGGCACTGAAGCTTTCTTT. The chain links TRBV19 to TRBJ1-1; TRBD1 aligns across 8 bases. The junction had 3 bases not matched to a gene; V was cut back by 5 bases and J by 4 bases. The germline V gene encodes CDR1 LNHDA and CDR2 SQIVND (reference sequence). The CDR3 spans 13 residues.

V is TRBV7-9 and J is TRBJ2-7; 11 bases are shared with TRBD2. This CDR3 contains 16 residues. Unmatched junction bases numbered 8, after V lost 4 bases and J lost 3 bases. Germline V gene lookup returns CDR1 SEHNR and CDR2 FQNEAQ (reference sequence). CDR3 amino acids: CASSSRGTSGDYEQYF. The CDR3 DNA is TGTGCCAGCAGCTCACGGGGGACTAGCGGTGACTACGAGCAGTACTTC. The variable domain in full, with the rest retrieved from reference TRBV7-9 and TRBJ2-7, is DTGVSQNPRHKITKRGQNVTFRCDPISEHNRLYWYRQTLGQGPEFLTYFQNEAQLEKSRLLSDRFSAERPKGSFSTLEIQRTEQGDSAMYLCASSSRGTSGDYEQYFGPGTRLTVT.

This rearrangement joins TRBV19 to TRBJ2-6; 8 positions match TRBD1. In germline, CDR1 is LNHDA, CDR2 SQIVND (reference sequence). J lost 0 bases, V lost 5 bases, and 9 bases had no gene match. This CDR3 is built from 18 residues. CDR3 loop: CASSFYRGKSSGANVLTF. The CDR3 DNA is TGTGCCAGTAGTTTCTACAGGGGGAAGAGCTCTGGGGCCAACGTCCTGACTTTC.

This rearrangement joins TRBV9 to TRBJ2-3; 7 bases fit TRBD1. V lost 4 bases to trimming and J lost 4 bases; unmatched junction nucleotides: 12. The CDR3 runs 16 residues. Germline V lookup: CDR1 SGDLS, CDR2 YYNGEE. CDR3 sequence (DNA): TGTGCCAGCAGCCCCCGTTGGGGACAGCAATCAGATACGCAGTATTTT. It specifies CASSPRWGQQSDTQYF.

The rearrangement joins TRBV20-1 to TRBJ2-4; TRBD2 is a possible D gene (6 bases). V lost 7 bases and J lost 7, with 11 bases in between. The CDR3 covers 11 residues. CDR1 is DFQATT, CDR2 SNEGSKA, per germline (reference sequence). The CDR3 DNA reads as TGCAGTGTCTGGAGGGAGAACATTCAGTACTTC. Amino acid sequence: CSVWRENIQYF.

The CDR3 DNA is TGTGCCAGCAGCTTCGGACTGGTCCGAGAGACCCAGTACTTC. This encodes CASSFGLVRETQYF. The rearrangement uses TRBV13 and TRBJ2-5; tentatively, D is TRBD2 (5 bases). V was trimmed by 3 bases and J by 4 bases, leaving 12 bases between them. CDR3 size: 14 residues. In germline, CDR1 is PRHDT, CDR2 FYEKMQ (reference sequence).

The chain joins TRBV24-1 to TRBJ1-1; D gene unclear. Germline V lookup: CDR1 KGHDR, CDR2 SFDVKD. V lost 2 bases and J lost 6, with 15 bases in between. This CDR3 is 15 amino acids long. Here the CDR3 DNA reads TGTGCCACCAGTGATTCTAGGGTACTAGAGCCTGAAGCTTTCTTT. Translated: CATSDSRVLEPEAFF.

The table lists this clone with a few counts. The chain joins TRBV18 to TRBJ2-5; the match to TRBD1 covers 7 bases. Germline CDR1 is KGHSH and CDR2 is LQKENI. This CDR3 has 15 amino acids. Trimming removed 3 bases from V and 3 bases from J; junction bases left unmatched: 7. The DNA of the CDR3 is TGTGCCAGCTCACCCCCCGGGACAGAGAAAGAGACCCAGTACTTC. Protein product: CASSPPGTEKETQYF.

This chain joins TRBV7-6 and TRBJ1-2, with D unclear. Trimming left V 0 bases short and J 12 bases short, with 8 bases between. CDR3 length: 11 amino acids. CDR1 is SGHVS, CDR2 FNYEAQ, per germline. CDR3 sequence: CASSLATIDTF. In DNA, the CDR3 is TGTGCCAGCAGCTTAGCGACAATTGACACCTTC.

This clone has only one observation. The chain combines TRBV7-2 with TRBJ1-1; a possible D gene is TRBD1 (5 bases). V shed 5 bases and J shed 3 bases, with 13 bases lying between them. The CDR3 is 14 residues long. Germline values: CDR1 SGHTA, CDR2 FQGNSA. CDR3 sequence (DNA): TGTGCCAGCAGCCTAGACAGATATTACACTGAAGCTTTCTTT. Translating it yields CASSLDRYYTEAFF.

V is TRBV12-5 and J is TRBJ1-5; 7 bases agree with TRBD1. CDR3 size: 17 residues. CDR1 is LGHNT, CDR2 FRNRAP, per germline. After removal of 0 bases from V and 2 bases from J, the junction contained 7 bases not matched to a gene. CDR3 region: CASGLVIGQARNQPQHF. CDR3 nucleotides: TGTGCTAGTGGTTTGGTAATAGGACAGGCCCGCAATCAGCCCCAGCATTTT.

This clone occurred once. The gene calls are TRBV20-1 and TRBJ1-6; D call uncertain. CDR1 and CDR2 (germline): DFQATT, SNEGSKA (reference sequence). V dropped 3 bases and J dropped 10 bases, with 16 bases sitting between them. The CDR3 consists of 14 residues. CDR3 in DNA: TGCAGTGCTAGTCCGGGATCCAACTCGTCACCCCTCCACTTT. It is translated as CSASPGSNSSPLHF.

This clone has only a few counts. This chain uses TRBV30 with TRBJ1-1; tentative D call: TRBD1 (6 bases). CDR3 size: 14 residues. With 3 bases removed from V and 1 base from J, the gap between germline ends came to 12 bases. Germline V gives CDR1 GTSNPN, CDR2 SVGIG (reference sequence). The CDR3 spells CAWSRDTRNTEAFF. In DNA, the CDR3 is TGTGCCTGGAGCCGGGACACGAGGAACACTGAAGCTTTCTTT.

The CDR3 here is CASSSGQPLAGGYNEQFF. CDR3 nucleotide sequence: TGTGCCAGCTCATCGGGACAGCCGCTAGCGGGGGGTTACAATGAGCAGTTCTTC. The chain has TRBV18 and TRBJ2-1, with 11 bases aligning to TRBD2. The V and J ends lost 5 bases and 4 bases, in that order; junction bases with no gene match: 13. From germline, CDR1 is KGHSH and CDR2 LQKENI. The CDR3 has 18 amino acids. Full variable domain (remainder filled in from reference TRBV18 and TRBJ2-1): NAGVMQNPRHLVRRRGQEARLRCSPMKGHSHVYWYRQLPEEGLKFMVYLQKENIIDESGMPKERFSAEFPKEGPSILRIQQVVRGDSAAYFCASSSGQPLAGGYNEQFFGPGTRLTVL.

This clone was detected only once. The V call is TRBV11-2, the J call TRBJ1-3; D is ambiguous. V lost 3 bases and J lost 0, with 9 bases in between. Germline V lookup: CDR1 SGHAT, CDR2 FQNNGV. The CDR3 is made up of 15 amino acids. The chain's CDR3 is CASSFEGSSGNTIYF. CDR3 sequence (DNA): TGTGCCAGCAGCTTCGAAGGGAGCTCTGGAAACACCATATATTTT.

This clone was seen repeatedly, ten times or more. This CDR3 is also generated by other DNA sequences in the sample. This sequence joins TRBV6-5 and TRBJ2-7; 7 bases fit TRBD2. CDR3 length equals 15 residues. J gave up 2 bases and V 0 bases, and 4 bases lay outside the gene matches. Germline V gene sequence: CDR1 MNHEY, CDR2 SVGAGI. CDR3 nucleotide sequence: TGTGCCAGCAGTTACTCAACTGGGGGGGCCTACGAGCAGTACTTC. Translating gives CASSYSTGGAYEQYF.

As for this clone: Other DNA sequences within the sample encode an identical CDR3. The gene calls are TRBV5-1 and TRBJ2-3; unclear D gene. The germline V gene has CDR1 SGHRS and CDR2 YFSETQ. The CDR3 consists of 13 residues. The V end was cut by 0 bases, the J end by 1 base, with 3 bases between. CDR3 region: CASSLAGTDTQYF. CDR3 nucleotides: TGCGCCAGCAGCTTGGCAGGCACAGATACGCAGTATTTT.

The gene calls are TRBV5-1 and TRBJ2-7, with TRBD1 matching 10 bases. J was trimmed by 5 bases and V by 5 bases; bases with no gene match: 13. CDR3 length: 16 residues. CDR1 SGHRS and CDR2 YFSETQ come from the germline V gene. Here the CDR3 reads CASSHTGTGVSDEQYF. In nucleotides, the CDR3 is TGCGCCAGCAGTCACACCGGGACAGGGGTTTCCGACGAGCAGTACTTC.

The chain has TRBV7-3 and TRBJ2-4; a possible D gene is TRBD1 (6 bases). This CDR3 is 13 amino acids long. Germline CDR1 and CDR2: SGHTA and FQGTGA. V was clipped by 5 bases and J by 7 bases, with 12 bases between them. CDR3 bases: TGTGCCAGCAGCCCGGGACATGCTAACATTCAGTACTTC. Translated, it gives CASSPGHANIQYF.

This sequence joins TRBV6-5 and TRBJ2-7; 8 bases are shared with TRBD1. The V segment lost 5 bases and the J segment 4 bases; nucleotides outside the gene matches: 10. CDR1 and CDR2 from the germline V gene are MNHEY and SVGAGI. This CDR3 contains 15 residues. CDR3 nucleotide sequence: TGTGCCAGCAGTACCGGGACAGGCGCTTTGTACGAGCAGTACTTC. This codes for CASSTGTGALYEQYF.

V and J are TRBV6-2 or TRBV6-3 and TRBJ1-6, with a weak D call TRBD1 (6 bases). The CDR3 is 15 residues long. The germline V and J ends were trimmed by 5 bases and 6 bases, with 14 bases remaining between them. CDR1 is MNHEY, CDR2 SVGEGT, per germline. In nucleotides, the CDR3 is TGTGCCAGCAGTGGGACGACAGGAAGTAATTCACCCCTCCACTTT. Protein product: CASSGTTGSNSPLHF.